One T cell receptor beta chain is described in this entry. What antigen it recognizes has not been identified. The read terminates 3 residues ahead of where the CDR3 ends, so the germline J gene completes it. The data were obtained in a study of T cells in women clearing cervical HPV infection (dated by TCRdb to about 2018). About the study as a whole: Cases were 25 women with histologically confirmed HPV16-related CIN3 or worse, including a couple of invasive cancers. For cases, the median interval between lesion detection and blood sampling was about 150 days, with an interquartile range of roughly 85 to 200 days. Quality controls consisted of five blinded duplicates per group, for a total of some 60 samples made up of 50 or so participants and around ten replicates. Controls were 25 or so women whose single incident HPV16 infection cleared within 12 months without precancer or cancer developing. An exploratory proof-of-principle case-control study, nested within the Guanacaste HPV Natural History Study in Costa Rica, was conducted to compare TCR repertoires across cervical HPV16 outcomes. The parent cohort enrolled about 10,000 women aged 18 or older in Guanacaste, Costa Rica, in 1993 to 1994 and followed the women for around 7 years. Because only a few women had HLA typing data, the possibility that HLA type acted as a confounder could not be ruled out. Blood from cases was drawn at the visit where the lesion was first identified, while blood from controls was drawn once the infection was no longer detected. Cases had a median age of approximately 32 years compared with 38 to 40 for controls, and baseline characteristics showed no significant differences between the groups. Cases were matched to controls by age within five years and by the year the sample was collected. Results the study describes overall, beyond this receptor: Significantly higher TCR repertoire richness was observed in CIN3+ cases than in controls across sequencing depths, whereas no difference in evenness was found. Because T-cell numbers per sample were unknown, differences in richness could reflect varying T-cell content rather than repertoire biology. Random forest classifiers that combined richness and V gene abundances separated cases from controls with an estimated AUC of less than 0.85. TRBV6-7 relative abundance was lower in cases than in controls (roughly 0.12% versus 0.15%; Bonferroni P = 0.0008). Whether associations preceded infection or resulted from infection could not be shown with the cross-sectional design, and effector/memory subsets and HPV-specific T cells were not isolated.

The germline V gene sets CDR1 to SQVTM and CDR2 to ANQGSEA. Including the terminal cysteine and phenylalanine, the CDR3 comprises 13 residues. Part of the CDR3 DNA is given, 30 bases translated from base 1. Here V drops 3 bases and J drops 6 bases, and the junction holds 6 bases not matched to any gene. Every participant had a single incident cervical HPV16 infection, and women with prevalent HPV16 infections were excluded. Cervical HPV DNA was detected with MY09/MY11 PCR, and genotyping was done by dot-blot hybridization. Fifteen mL of heparinized blood were centrifuged, and the buffy coat was split into aliquots, frozen at -30 degrees C, and then kept at -80 degrees C. QIAGEN kits were used to extract genomic DNA from the buffy coat specimens. TCR beta CDR3 regions were amplified by multiplex PCR from an average of about 1,100 ng genomic DNA per sample using the immunoSEQ assay. To correct primer bias, the assay used a complete synthetic TCR repertoire to set an amplification baseline. The amplicons were sequenced on the Illumina platform. Under the source paper's analysis protocol: Sequences were error-corrected by clustering with frequency ratios and a modified nearest-neighbor algorithm, then analyzed in the immunoSEQ Analyzer with IMGT gene definitions. At each rarefaction depth, TCR richness and evenness were averaged across 20 rarefaction repeats, and any sample with fewer sequences than the depth was left out. Wilcoxon rank sum tests with FDR correction were used to compare V, D and J gene relative abundances between the groups. An intraclass correlation of around 96% for TCR richness and an average of around 71% across 66 gene segments were obtained from the blinded duplicates. The table was pulled from immuneACCESS by TCRdb, which kept in-frame rearrangements only. Such tables lose some clones; where checked, under half of the loss comes from unresolved V genes, and the rest has no known cause. V and J calls and clone size are as listed in that table; D and trimming were resolved from the DNA. This sample's table carries about 34,000 clones. The top ten constitute more than 1.3% of the sample.

The source of this sequence is a woman between 18 and 70 years old with a cervical HPV16 infection that either progressed to CIN3+ or cleared (not recorded which). Recombination connected TRBV29-1 to TRBJ1-1, with 8 central nucleotides matching TRBD1. Sequencing used blood buffy coat. The covered CDR3 bases are TGCAGCGTTGACTTCAGGGGGCAGTCTGAA. Translation gives CSVDFRGQSE. The entire CDR3 reads CSVDFRGQSEAFF.